These 3 T cell receptor beta chains came from one sample sequenced in a study of T cells in Graves' hyperthyroidism and ophthalmopathy. Template material for amplifying TCR beta CDR3 regions consisted of RNA transcripts. An initial round of RT-PCR targeting the TCR CDR3 relied on the HTBI primer set. From the multiplex PCR reads, TCRdb called clonotypes with MiXCR, one entry per CDR3 protein. The sample contains under 300,000 distinct CDR3 sequences, roughly 20% of which appear only once. Sequencing was performed on blood. Receptor source: a man aged 25-40 years with Graves' ophthalmopathy.

The genes are TRBV29-1 and TRBJ1-1; the D is unclear. There are 11 residues in the CDR3. Germline CDR1 and CDR2: SQVTM and ANQGSEA. V lost 6 bases to trimming and J lost 5 bases, with 10 bases between them. The CDR3: CSVDRMTEAFF. The CDR3 region has the DNA TGCAGCGTAGACCGGATGACTGAAGCTTTCTTT.

The CDR3 here is CASSLGRETRGKNEQYF. As DNA, the CDR3 is TGTGCCAGCAGCTTAGGTAGGGAGACAAGGGGAAAGAACGAGCAGTACTTC. The chain carries TRBV7-9 and TRBJ2-7; either TRBD1 or TRBD2 may fit D (5 bases each). The V gene's germline CDR1 is SEHNR and CDR2 FQNEAQ (reference sequence). The germline V and J ends were trimmed by 1 base and 5 bases, with 21 bases remaining between them. This CDR3 contains 17 residues.

The V and J genes are TRBV6-1 and TRBJ2-3; perhaps TRBD2 as D (5 bases). Germline values: CDR1 MNHNS, CDR2 SASEGT. The V end lost 6 bases, the J end lost 0 bases, and 19 bases lay between the germline ends. There are 17 residues in the CDR3. The CDR3 loop reads CASSPRTVYQSTDTQYF. DNA of the CDR3: TGTGCCAGCAGCCCCCGGACTGTTTATCAGAGCACAGATACGCAGTATTTT.